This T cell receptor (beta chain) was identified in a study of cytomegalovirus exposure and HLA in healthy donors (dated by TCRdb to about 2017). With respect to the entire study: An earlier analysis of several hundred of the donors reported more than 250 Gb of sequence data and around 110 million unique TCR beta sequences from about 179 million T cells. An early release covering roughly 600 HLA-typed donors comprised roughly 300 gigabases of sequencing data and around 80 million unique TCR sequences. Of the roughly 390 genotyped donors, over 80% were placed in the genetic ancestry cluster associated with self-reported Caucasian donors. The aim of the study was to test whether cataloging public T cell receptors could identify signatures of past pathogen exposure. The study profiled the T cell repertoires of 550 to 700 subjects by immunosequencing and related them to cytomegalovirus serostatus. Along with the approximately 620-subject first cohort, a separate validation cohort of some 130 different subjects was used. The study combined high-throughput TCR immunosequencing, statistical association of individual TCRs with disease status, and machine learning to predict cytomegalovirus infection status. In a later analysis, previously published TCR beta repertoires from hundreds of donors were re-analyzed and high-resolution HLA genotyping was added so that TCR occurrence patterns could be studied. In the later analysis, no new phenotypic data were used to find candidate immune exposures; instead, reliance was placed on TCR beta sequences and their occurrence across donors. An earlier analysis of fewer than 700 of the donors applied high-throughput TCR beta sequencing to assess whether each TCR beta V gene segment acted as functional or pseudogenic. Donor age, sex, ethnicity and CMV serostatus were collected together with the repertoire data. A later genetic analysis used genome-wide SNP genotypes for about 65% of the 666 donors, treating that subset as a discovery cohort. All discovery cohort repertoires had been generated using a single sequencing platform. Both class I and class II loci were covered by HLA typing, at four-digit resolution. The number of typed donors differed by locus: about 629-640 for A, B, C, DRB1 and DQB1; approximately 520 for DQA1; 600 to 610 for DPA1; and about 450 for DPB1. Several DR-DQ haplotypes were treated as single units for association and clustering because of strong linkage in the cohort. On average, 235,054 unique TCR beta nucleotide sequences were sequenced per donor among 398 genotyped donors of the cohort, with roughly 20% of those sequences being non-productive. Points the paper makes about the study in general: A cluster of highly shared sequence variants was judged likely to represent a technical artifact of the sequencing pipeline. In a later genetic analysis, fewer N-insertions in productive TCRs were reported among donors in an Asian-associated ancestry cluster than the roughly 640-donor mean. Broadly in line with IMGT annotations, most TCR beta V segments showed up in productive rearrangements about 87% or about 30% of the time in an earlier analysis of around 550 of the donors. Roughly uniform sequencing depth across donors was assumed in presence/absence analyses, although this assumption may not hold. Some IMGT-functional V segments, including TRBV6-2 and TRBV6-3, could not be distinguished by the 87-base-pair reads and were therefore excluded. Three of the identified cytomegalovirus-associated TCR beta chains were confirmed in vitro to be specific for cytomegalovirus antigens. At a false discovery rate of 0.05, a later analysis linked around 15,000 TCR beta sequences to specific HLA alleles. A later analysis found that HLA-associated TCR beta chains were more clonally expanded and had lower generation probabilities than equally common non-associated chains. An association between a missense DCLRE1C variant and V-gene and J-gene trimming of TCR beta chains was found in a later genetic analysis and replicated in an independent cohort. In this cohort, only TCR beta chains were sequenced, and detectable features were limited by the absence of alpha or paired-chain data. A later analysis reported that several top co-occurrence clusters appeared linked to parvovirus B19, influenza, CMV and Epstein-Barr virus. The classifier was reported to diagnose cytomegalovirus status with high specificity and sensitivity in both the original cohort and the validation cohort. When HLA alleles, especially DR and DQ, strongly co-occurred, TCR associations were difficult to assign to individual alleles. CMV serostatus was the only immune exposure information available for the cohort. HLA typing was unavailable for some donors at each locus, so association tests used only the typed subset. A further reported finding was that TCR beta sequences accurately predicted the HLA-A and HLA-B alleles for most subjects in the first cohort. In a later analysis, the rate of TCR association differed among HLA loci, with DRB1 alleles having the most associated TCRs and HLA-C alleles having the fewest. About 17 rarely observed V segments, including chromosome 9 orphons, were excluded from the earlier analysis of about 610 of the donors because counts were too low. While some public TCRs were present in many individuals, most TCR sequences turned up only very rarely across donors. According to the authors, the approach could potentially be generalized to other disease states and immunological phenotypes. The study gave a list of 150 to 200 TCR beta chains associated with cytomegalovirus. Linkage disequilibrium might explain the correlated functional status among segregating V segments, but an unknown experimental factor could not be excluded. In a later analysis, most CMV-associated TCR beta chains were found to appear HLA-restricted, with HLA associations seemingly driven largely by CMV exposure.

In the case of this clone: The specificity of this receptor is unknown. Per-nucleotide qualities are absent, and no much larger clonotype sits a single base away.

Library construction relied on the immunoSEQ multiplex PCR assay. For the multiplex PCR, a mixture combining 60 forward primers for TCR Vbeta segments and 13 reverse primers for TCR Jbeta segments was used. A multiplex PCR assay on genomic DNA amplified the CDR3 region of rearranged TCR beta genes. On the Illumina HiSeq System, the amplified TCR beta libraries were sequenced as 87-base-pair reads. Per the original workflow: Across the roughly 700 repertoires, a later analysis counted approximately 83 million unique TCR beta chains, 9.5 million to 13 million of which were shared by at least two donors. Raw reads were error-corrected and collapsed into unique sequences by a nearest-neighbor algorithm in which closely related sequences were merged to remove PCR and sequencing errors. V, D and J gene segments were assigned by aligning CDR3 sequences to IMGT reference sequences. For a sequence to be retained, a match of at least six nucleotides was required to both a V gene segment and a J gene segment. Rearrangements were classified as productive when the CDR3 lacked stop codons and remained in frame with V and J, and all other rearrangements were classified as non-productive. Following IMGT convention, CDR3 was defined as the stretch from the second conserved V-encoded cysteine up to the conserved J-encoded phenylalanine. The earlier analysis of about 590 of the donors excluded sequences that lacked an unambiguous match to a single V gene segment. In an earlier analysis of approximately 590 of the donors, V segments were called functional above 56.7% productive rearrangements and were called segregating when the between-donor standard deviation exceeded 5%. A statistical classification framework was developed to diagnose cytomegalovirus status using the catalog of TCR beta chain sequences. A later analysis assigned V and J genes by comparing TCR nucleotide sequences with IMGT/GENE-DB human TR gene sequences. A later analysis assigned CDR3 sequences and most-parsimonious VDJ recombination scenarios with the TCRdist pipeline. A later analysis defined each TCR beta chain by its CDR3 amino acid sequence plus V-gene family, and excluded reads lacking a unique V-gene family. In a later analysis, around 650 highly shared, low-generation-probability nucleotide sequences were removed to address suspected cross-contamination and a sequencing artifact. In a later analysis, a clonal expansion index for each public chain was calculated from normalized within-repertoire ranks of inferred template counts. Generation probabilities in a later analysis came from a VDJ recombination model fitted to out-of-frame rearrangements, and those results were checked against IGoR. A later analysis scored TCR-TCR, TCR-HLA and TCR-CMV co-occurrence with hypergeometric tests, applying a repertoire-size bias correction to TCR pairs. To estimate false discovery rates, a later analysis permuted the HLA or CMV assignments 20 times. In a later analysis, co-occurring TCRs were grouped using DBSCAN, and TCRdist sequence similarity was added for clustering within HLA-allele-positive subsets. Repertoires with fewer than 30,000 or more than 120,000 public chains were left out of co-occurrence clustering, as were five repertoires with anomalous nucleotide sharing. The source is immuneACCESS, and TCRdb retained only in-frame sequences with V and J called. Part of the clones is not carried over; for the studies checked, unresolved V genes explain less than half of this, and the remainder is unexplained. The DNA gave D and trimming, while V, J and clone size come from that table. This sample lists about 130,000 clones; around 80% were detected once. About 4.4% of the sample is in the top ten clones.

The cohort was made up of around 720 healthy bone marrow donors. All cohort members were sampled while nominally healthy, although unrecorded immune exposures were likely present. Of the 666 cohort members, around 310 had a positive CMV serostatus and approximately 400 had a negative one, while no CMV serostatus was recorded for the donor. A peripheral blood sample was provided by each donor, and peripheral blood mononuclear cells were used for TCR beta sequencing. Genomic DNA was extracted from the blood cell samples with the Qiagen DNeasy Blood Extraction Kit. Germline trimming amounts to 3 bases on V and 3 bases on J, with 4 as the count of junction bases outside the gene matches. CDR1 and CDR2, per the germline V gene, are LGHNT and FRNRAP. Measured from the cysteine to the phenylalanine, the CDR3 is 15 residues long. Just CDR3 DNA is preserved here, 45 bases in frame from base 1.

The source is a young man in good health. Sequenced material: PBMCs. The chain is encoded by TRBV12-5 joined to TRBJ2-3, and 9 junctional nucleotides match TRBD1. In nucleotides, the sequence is TGTGCTAGTGGTTTCGGGACAGGGCGAACAGATACGCAGTATTTT. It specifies CASGFGTGRTDTQYF.